This T cell receptor beta chain is from a study of blood T cell repertoires in COVID-19. CDR1 is LNHDA and CDR2 is SQIVND in the germline V gene (reference sequence). The V end lost 6 bases, the J end lost 4 bases, and 15 bases lay between the germline ends. The CDR3 is 14 residues long. The data were produced by immunoSEQ multiplex PCR, yet TCRdb's version contains in-frame clones alone and is incomplete. The repertoire holds 110,000 or so clones, with around 90% as singletons. This receptor was identified in a human donor in a cohort sampled during active COVID-19. Sequencing was carried out using peripheral blood. This rearrangement joins TRBV19 to TRBJ1-1; D call uncertain. CDR3 sequence reads: CASRPPYISTEAFF. The CDR3 DNA reads as TGTGCCAGTAGACCTCCATATATCAGCACTGAAGCTTTCTTT.